Below, one T cell receptor (beta chain) is given with its context. Per the authors' pipeline: Researchers report that nucleated cell counts were estimated from reference gene primer amplification. Assay: immunoSEQ multiplex PCR; the TCRdb copy retains only in-frame clones and omits some. That table is the source of V, J and clone size, and D and trimming were worked out from the DNA. This repertoire shows roughly 160,000 clones, over 80% found once; its top ten account for less than 3.5%. Germline trimming cut 7 bases from V and 8 bases from J; bases unmatched to any gene: 8. CDR3 length: 13 amino acids. Germline V lookup: CDR1 MNHEY, CDR2 SVGEGT. This specimen belongs to a study of blood T cell repertoires in COVID-19. Study overall: Both acute and convalescent COVID-19 samples were obtained from the United States, Italy and Spain. PBMCs, B-cell-depleted T cells, or T cells were the source of the cDNA or gDNA that made up the material.

The sample taken for sequencing was peripheral blood. The J gene is TRBJ1-2, the V gene TRBV6-2 or TRBV6-3, with 9 bases identical to TRBD1. This clonotype was sampled from a woman aged 55-69 years with acute or convalescent COVID-19. As DNA, the CDR3 is TGTGCCAGCACCCCGGGACAGGGATCCGGCTACACCTTC. Protein product: CASTPGQGSGYTF.